A selection of T cell receptor beta chains follows, all from one sample in a study of cytomegalovirus exposure and HLA in healthy donors. Repertoires were generated with immunoSEQ multiplex PCR, while TCRdb's copy carries only in-frame clones and drops some. The data hold some 65,000 clones, with approximately 71% observed a single time. Material for sequencing was PBMCs. The receptors here all came from a man aged 45-65 years in good health and CMV-seropositive. Both conserved end residues are part of each CDR3. The order of the fields is D gene, V gene, clone size, J gene, CDR3 protein. The D gene is left open where the match is weak. Part of the rows lack a size; the others show once, few, many or a class for expanded clones.

d_call: TRBD2; v_call: TRBV10-2; clone_size: -; j_call: TRBJ2-1; cdr3_aa: CASTVAGGPSHNEQFF
d_call: TRBD2; v_call: TRBV6-5; clone_size: -; j_call: TRBJ2-7; cdr3_aa: CASSRLADPPYEQYF
d_call: -; v_call: TRBV9; clone_size: -; j_call: TRBJ1-5; cdr3_aa: CASSPRGQIAQPQHF
d_call: TRBD2; v_call: TRBV2; clone_size: -; j_call: TRBJ2-4; cdr3_aa: CASSEGLTSGRAGSKNIQYF
d_call: TRBD2; v_call: TRBV9; clone_size: -; j_call: TRBJ2-5; cdr3_aa: CASSFSSGRARETQYF
d_call: TRBD1; v_call: TRBV10-2; clone_size: -; j_call: TRBJ1-1; cdr3_aa: CASSKPGQGNTEAFF
d_call: -; v_call: TRBV5-1; clone_size: few; j_call: TRBJ1-2; cdr3_aa: CASSLATGIGGYTF
d_call: -; v_call: TRBV30; clone_size: -; j_call: TRBJ2-5; cdr3_aa: CAWSVRPGETQYF
d_call: TRBD2; v_call: TRBV5-1; clone_size: -; j_call: TRBJ2-2; cdr3_aa: CASSPALAGTTGELFF
d_call: TRBD1; v_call: TRBV7-9; clone_size: -; j_call: TRBJ2-7; cdr3_aa: CASSPRDRAPYEQYF
d_call: TRBD2; v_call: TRBV30; clone_size: -; j_call: TRBJ2-2; cdr3_aa: CAWGLAGSVSTGELFF
d_call: TRBD2; v_call: TRBV4-2; clone_size: -; j_call: TRBJ2-1; cdr3_aa: CASSQDLGTSGEQFF
d_call: -; v_call: TRBV4-3; clone_size: -; j_call: TRBJ1-6; cdr3_aa: CASSQALTGWNSPLHF
d_call: TRBD2; v_call: TRBV4-1; clone_size: -; j_call: TRBJ2-5; cdr3_aa: CASSSFSGGNKETQYF
d_call: -; v_call: TRBV5-8; clone_size: -; j_call: TRBJ1-1; cdr3_aa: CASRTERAFF
d_call: TRBD1; v_call: TRBV28; clone_size: -; j_call: TRBJ1-1; cdr3_aa: CASSLSGTGGTEAFF
d_call: TRBD1; v_call: TRBV28; clone_size: few; j_call: TRBJ1-1; cdr3_aa: CASSPTGAGMNTEAFF
d_call: -; v_call: TRBV5-1; clone_size: -; j_call: TRBJ1-4; cdr3_aa: CASSSDTSANEKLFF
d_call: TRBD2; v_call: TRBV28; clone_size: -; j_call: TRBJ2-7; cdr3_aa: CASIPSGRAYEQYF
d_call: TRBD2; v_call: TRBV10-2; clone_size: -; j_call: TRBJ2-1; cdr3_aa: CASRDSGRGNEQFF
d_call: TRBD2; v_call: TRBV30; clone_size: -; j_call: TRBJ2-5; cdr3_aa: CAWRPSGPKETQYF
d_call: TRBD2; v_call: TRBV27; clone_size: few; j_call: TRBJ2-7; cdr3_aa: CASSLSLAGNYEQYF
d_call: -; v_call: TRBV7-2; clone_size: -; j_call: TRBJ1-5; cdr3_aa: CASSLAFNQPQHF
d_call: -; v_call: TRBV27; clone_size: -; j_call: TRBJ2-7; cdr3_aa: CASSPNPHSSYEQYF
d_call: -; v_call: TRBV12-5; clone_size: -; j_call: TRBJ1-2; cdr3_aa: CASGLAQGKGYTF
d_call: -; v_call: TRBV6-5; clone_size: -; j_call: TRBJ2-3; cdr3_aa: CASSFFTSTDTQYF